The rows below give T cell receptor beta chains drawn from one sample of a study of Ad26.COV2.S vaccination and SARS-CoV-2 variants. This table comes from immunoSEQ multiplex PCR, and its TCRdb copy is limited to in-frame clones, with some not included. Found here are about 440,000 clones, 87% of them singletons; the top ten hold about 13%. The source was peripheral blood, collected in a trial of Ad26.COV2.S vaccine versus placebo. These receptors originate from a person aged 18-65 years who received the Ad26.COV2.S COVID-19 vaccine or a placebo. CDR3s include the opening cysteine and the closing phenylalanine or tryptophan. The D gene is left open where the match is weak. Only part of the rows carry a size: once, few, many, or a class if the clone is expanded.

D gene,clone size,V gene,J gene,CDR3 DNA,CDR3 protein
.,.,TRBV12-3/TRBV12-4,TRBJ2-7,TGTGCCAGCAGGTCTTCAGCTAAGGACGAGCAGTACTTC,CASRSSAKDEQYF
.,few,TRBV7-9,TRBJ1-6,TGTGCCAGCAGCCGTACACTCAATTCACCCCTCCACTTT,CASSRTLNSPLHF
TRBD2,.,TRBV5-5,TRBJ2-7,TGTGCCAGCAGCTTGGCCGGGGGGGACGGATTCTCCTACGAGCAGTACTTC,CASSLAGGDGFSYEQYF
TRBD1,many,TRBV6-2/TRBV6-3,TRBJ1-4,TGTGCCAGCAGTTCCAACCGTGGGACAGGGTGGAATGAAAAACTGTTTTTT,CASSSNRGTGWNEKLFF
TRBD2,.,TRBV11-2,TRBJ2-7,TGTGCCAGCAGCTTGGCCCCGGGACTAGCGGGTACCTACGAGCAGTACTTC,CASSLAPGLAGTYEQYF
.,.,TRBV5-1,TRBJ2-5,TGCGCCAGCAGCTTGGGTGCCAGGGGAGGTTCAGAGACCCAGTACTTC,CASSLGARGGSETQYF
.,.,TRBV7-9,TRBJ2-1,TGTGCCAGCAGCTTAGAGACGGGGGTGATGACCAATGAGCAGTTCTTC,CASSLETGVMTNEQFF
.,.,TRBV7-3,TRBJ1-1,TGTGCCAGCAGCTTGGGTGGGAGTTACACTGAAGCTTTCTTT,CASSLGGSYTEAFF
TRBD1,.,TRBV6-1,TRBJ1-1,TGTGCCAGCAGTGAGAGACAGGGGAGGACTGAAGCTTTCTTT,CASSERQGRTEAFF
TRBD1,once,TRBV7-9,TRBJ1-2,TGTGCCAGCAGCCTAGGGACAGGAGGCGGCTACACCTTC,CASSLGTGGGYTF
.,.,TRBV7-2,TRBJ1-1,TGTGCCAGCAGCAGGGGCGGGGATCCTGAAGCTTTCTTT,CASSRGGDPEAFF
.,.,TRBV5-4,TRBJ2-7,TGTGCCAGCAGCTCGGGGCGGAGCGTGGGAGACGAGCAGTACTTC,CASSSGRSVGDEQYF
TRBD2,.,TRBV7-2,TRBJ2-1,TGTGCCAGCAGCTTAAGTCTAGCGGGAGCAAATGAGCAGTTCTTC,CASSLSLAGANEQFF
.,.,TRBV4-3,TRBJ2-7,TGCGCCAGCAGCCAAGGGGTGGGGGAACAGGACGAGCAGTACTTC,CASSQGVGEQDEQYF
.,.,TRBV11-3,TRBJ1-3,TGTGCCAGTTCAGATCCTCTAGGGACCATATATTTT,CASSDPLGTIYF
.,.,TRBV4-1,TRBJ2-7,TGCGCCAGCAGCCAAGAGAGCGACTATTACGAGCAGTACTTC,CASSQESDYYEQYF
.,.,TRBV4-3,TRBJ2-5,TGCGCCAGCAGCCAAGACGCCAACTCTGGGACCCAGTACTTC,CASSQDANSGTQYF
.,.,TRBV6-5,TRBJ1-2,TGTGCCAGCAGAACGGGGACAAAATATGGCTACACCTTC,CASRTGTKYGYTF
.,once,TRBV7-2,TRBJ1-2,TGTGCCAGCAGCTTTTGGGCAGGGGAGGGCTACACCTTC,CASSFWAGEGYTF
TRBD1,.,TRBV27,TRBJ2-7,TGTGCCAGCAGTTTCGGACAGGGGACCTACGAGCAGTACTTC,CASSFGQGTYEQYF
TRBD1,.,TRBV6-2/TRBV6-3,TRBJ2-1,TGTGCCAGCAGTTCCCCGGGACAGCACTACAATGAGCAGTTCTTC,CASSSPGQHYNEQFF
.,.,TRBV12-1,TRBJ1-2,TGTGCCAGCAGCTATAATAAGGGGGACAACCAATCCCACTATGGCTACACCTTC,CASSYNKGDNQSHYGYTF
.,.,TRBV29-1,TRBJ1-2,TGCAGCGTTGTTGAGGGGGGGGTCTATGGCTACACCTTC,CSVVEGGVYGYTF
.,few,TRBV7-9,TRBJ2-7,TGTGCCAGCAGCCTGACAGGTGACCCGGGACTACAGTACTTC,CASSLTGDPGLQYF
TRBD1,few,TRBV5-4,TRBJ1-2,TGTGCCAGCAGCGTGGGACAGGGAAAGGGCTACACCTTC,CASSVGQGKGYTF
.,.,TRBV6-2/TRBV6-3,TRBJ1-6,TGTGCCAGCAGTTCGACGGGACCGAATTCACCCCTCCACTTT,CASSSTGPNSPLHF
.,few,TRBV12-5,TRBJ1-1,TGTGCTAGTGTTTCAGACACTGAAGCTTTCTTT,CASVSDTEAFF
.,.,TRBV3-1/TRBV3-2,TRBJ1-4,TGTGCCAGCAGCCAAGTGGGAATTATGTTTTTT,CASSQVGIMFF
.,.,TRBV2,TRBJ2-6,TGTGCCAGCAGCCTCAGAGGTAGCTCTGGGGCCAACGTCCTGACTTTC,CASSLRGSSGANVLTF
.,.,TRBV2,TRBJ1-4,TGTGCCAGCAGGTCTGAAAAACTGTTTTTT,CASRSEKLFF
TRBD2,once,TRBV19,TRBJ2-5,TGTGCCAGTAGTATCGGGAGGGTGACGGGGGAGACCCAGTACTTC,CASSIGRVTGETQYF
.,.,TRBV4-2,TRBJ1-2,TGTGCCAGCAGCCATGGGGGCAGGACAAACTATGGCTACACCTTC,CASSHGGRTNYGYTF
.,.,TRBV19,TRBJ2-5,TGTGCCAGTAGTATAGTGGAGGGGACCCAGTACTTC,CASSIVEGTQYF
.,.,TRBV11-3,TRBJ2-5,TGTGCCAGCAGCTTCCAGGGGGGTGAGACCCAGTACTTC,CASSFQGGETQYF
TRBD1,.,TRBV7-2,TRBJ2-3,TGTGCCAGCAGCGCCAGGGACAGGGACACAGATACGCAGTATTTT,CASSARDRDTDTQYF
.,.,TRBV30,TRBJ2-5,TGTGCCTGGAGTGGGGGATTAGGAGAAGAGACCCAGTACTTC,CAWSGGLGEETQYF
.,.,TRBV27,TRBJ2-1,TGTGCCAGCAGCTCCCGAGAGGGACGCTCCTACAATGAGCAGTTCTTC,CASSSREGRSYNEQFF
.,.,TRBV19,TRBJ2-7,TGTGCAGGGTCTCCTTACGAGCAGTACTTC,CAGSPYEQYF
.,.,TRBV11-2,TRBJ2-1,TGTGCCAGCAGCCTCAATCGACATTACAATGAGCAGTTCTTC,CASSLNRHYNEQFF
.,once,TRBV6-2/TRBV6-3,TRBJ2-5,TGTGCCAGCAGTTACAGAGGGGAGACCCAGTACTTC,CASSYRGETQYF
.,once,TRBV6-6,TRBJ1-1,TGTGCCAGCTCAGAAGTCAACACTGAAGCTTTCTTT,CASSEVNTEAFF
.,.,TRBV7-3,TRBJ1-3,TGTGCCAGCAGCTTGATCCCAGGGCCAGGAAACACCATATATTTT,CASSLIPGPGNTIYF
TRBD1,.,TRBV5-1,TRBJ2-2,TGCGCCAGCAGCTTGAAAGGGACAGGGGCCGGGGAGCTGTTTTTT,CASSLKGTGAGELFF
TRBD1,.,TRBV5-4,TRBJ2-1,TGTGCCAGCAGCTTGGTCGCGGGACAGGGTTCGAATGAGCAGTTCTTC,CASSLVAGQGSNEQFF
.,.,TRBV10-3,TRBJ1-3,TGTGCCATCAGTGAGCGGGGGGCAGTATCTGGAAACACCATATATTTT,CAISERGAVSGNTIYF
.,.,TRBV11-1,TRBJ1-3,TGTGCCAGCAGCGTTAACGGGGCGTCAGGAAACACCATATATTTT,CASSVNGASGNTIYF